Given below is one TCR beta chain in context. Its antigen is unknown. Vbeta (60) and Jbeta (13) primers were used in the PCR. TCRdb's table, derived via immunoSEQ multiplex PCR, lists solely in-frame clones and lacks some. The sample has around 70,000 clones; approximately 80% are singletons. V gave up 4 bases and J gave up 5 bases; unmatched junction bases: 8. This CDR3 has 15 amino acids. From germline, CDR1 is MDHEN and CDR2 SYDVKM. The record originates from a study of cytomegalovirus exposure and HLA in healthy donors. About the study: There were 300 to 400 genotyped donors. Of these, roughly 84% fell in the genetic ancestry cluster associated with self-reported Caucasian donors. Points from the study as a whole: The study recorded over 150 TCR beta chains that were cytomegalovirus-associated. Productive status was seen about 87% or about 30% of the time for most TCR beta V segments in an earlier analysis.

The clonotype originates from a human donor in good health. Sequenced sample: PBMCs. The V and J genes are TRBV28 and TRBJ2-5, with TRBD1 matching 9 bases. In nucleotides, the CDR3 is TGTGCCAGCAGTTCCCCAGACAGGGGGGGCGAGACCCAGTACTTC. Translated, it gives CASSSPDRGGETQYF. The full variable domain, in which reference TRBV28 and TRBJ2-5 provide the parts outside the CDR3, is DVKVTQSSRYLVKRTGEKVFLECVQDMDHENMFWYRQDPGLGLRLIYFSYDVKMKEKGDIPEGYSVSREKKERFSLILESASTNQTSMYLCASSSPDRGGETQYFGPGTRLLVL.